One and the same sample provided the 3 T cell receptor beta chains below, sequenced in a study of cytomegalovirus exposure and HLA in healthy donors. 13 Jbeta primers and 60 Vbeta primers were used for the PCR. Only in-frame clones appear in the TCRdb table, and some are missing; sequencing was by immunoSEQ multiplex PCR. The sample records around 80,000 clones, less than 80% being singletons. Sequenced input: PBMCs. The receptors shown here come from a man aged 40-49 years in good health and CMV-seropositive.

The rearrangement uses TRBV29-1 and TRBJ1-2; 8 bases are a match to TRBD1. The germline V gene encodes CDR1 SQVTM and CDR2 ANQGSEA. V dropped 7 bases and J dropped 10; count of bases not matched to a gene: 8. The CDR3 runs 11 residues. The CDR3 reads CSAGDRSSYTF. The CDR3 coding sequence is TGCAGCGCCGGGGACAGGTCGTCCTACACCTTC.

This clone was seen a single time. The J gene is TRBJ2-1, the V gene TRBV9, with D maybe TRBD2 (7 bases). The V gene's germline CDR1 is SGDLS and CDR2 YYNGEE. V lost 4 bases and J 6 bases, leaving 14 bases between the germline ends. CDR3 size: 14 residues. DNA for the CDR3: TGTGCCAGCAGCTACCGGGGGGCGGGCAATGAGCAGTTCTTC. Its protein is CASSYRGAGNEQFF. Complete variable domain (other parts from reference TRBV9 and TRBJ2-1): DSGVTQTPKHLITATGQRVTLRCSPRSGDLSVYWYQQSLDQGLQFLIQYYNGEERAKGNILERFSAQQFPDLHSELNLSSLELGDSALYFCASSYRGAGNEQFFGPGTRLTVL.

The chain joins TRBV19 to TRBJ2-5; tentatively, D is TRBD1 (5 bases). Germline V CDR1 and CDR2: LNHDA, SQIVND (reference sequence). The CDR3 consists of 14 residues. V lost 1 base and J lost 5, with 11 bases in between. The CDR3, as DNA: TGTGCCAGTAGTATAGGGGAAGGGGTTGAGACCCAGTACTTC. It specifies CASSIGEGVETQYF.